The clone carrying this TCR beta chain was seen once. This entry belongs to a study of Ad26.COV2.S vaccination and SARS-CoV-2 variants. The treatment: approximately 18 received Ad26.COV2.S at low or high dose, single or two shots; roughly five received placebo; per-sample allocation not given. Samples analyzed were those drawn on day 63 after the first vaccine or placebo injection. CDR3 size: 18 residues. The germline V gene encodes CDR1 SEHNR and CDR2 FQNEAQ (reference sequence). Deletions cut 1 base from V and 2 bases from J, with 20 bases between. Repertoires were generated with immunoSEQ multiplex PCR, while TCRdb's copy carries only in-frame clones and drops some. The profile covers about 350,000 clones, with more than 85% appearing a single time and approximately 5% taken by the ten largest.

This receptor was taken from a person between 18 and 60 years old who received the Ad26.COV2.S COVID-19 vaccine or a placebo. This specimen consisted of peripheral blood, obtained in a trial of Ad26.COV2.S vaccine versus placebo. The chain employs TRBV7-9 and TRBJ1-2; D is perhaps TRBD1 (6 bases). The CDR3 is CASSLVGGTVGLNYGYTF. The CDR3 nucleotides read TGTGCCAGCAGCTTAGTAGGGGGTACGGTGGGATTAAACTATGGCTACACCTTC.